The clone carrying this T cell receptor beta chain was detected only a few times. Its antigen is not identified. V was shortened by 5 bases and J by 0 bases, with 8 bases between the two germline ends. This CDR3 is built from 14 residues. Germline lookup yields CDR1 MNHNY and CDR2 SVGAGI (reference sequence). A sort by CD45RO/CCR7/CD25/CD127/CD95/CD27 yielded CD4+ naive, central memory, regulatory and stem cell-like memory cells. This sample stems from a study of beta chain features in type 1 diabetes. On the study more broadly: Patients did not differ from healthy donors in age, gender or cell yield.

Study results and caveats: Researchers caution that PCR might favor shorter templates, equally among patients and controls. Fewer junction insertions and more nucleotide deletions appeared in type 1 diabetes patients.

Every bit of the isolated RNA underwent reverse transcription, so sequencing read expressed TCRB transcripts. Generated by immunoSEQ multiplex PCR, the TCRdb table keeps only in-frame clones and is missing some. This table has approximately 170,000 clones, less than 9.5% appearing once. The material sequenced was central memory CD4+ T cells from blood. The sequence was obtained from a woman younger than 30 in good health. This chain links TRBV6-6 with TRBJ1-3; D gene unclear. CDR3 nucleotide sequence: TGTGCCAGCAGTGTGGCAGACTCTGGAAACACCATATATTTT. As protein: CASSVADSGNTIYF.